The clone carrying this TCR beta chain was detected many times. Deletions cut 5 bases from V and 4 bases from J, with 19 bases between. The CDR3 loop spans 16 amino acids. The V gene's germline CDR1 is SGHTA and CDR2 FQGNSA. One entry per CDR3 protein, called by TCRdb with MiXCR from the 5' RACE reads. Here the sample spans some 120,000 distinct CDR3 sequences, roughly 6% being singletons. The record originates from a study of T-cell memory formation after mild COVID-19. This sequence joins TRBV7-2 and TRBJ2-3; D is possibly TRBD2 (5 bases). Sequenced sample: PBMCs or a T cell subset sorted from them (not recorded which). This clonotype was obtained from an adult woman who had mild COVID-19 (a few samples of this study predate the infection). Cell type and time point are not known. The CDR3 DNA reads as TGTGCCAGCAGCCTCCGGCCTCAGGCGGGCGCAGATACGCAGTATTTT. Encoded protein: CASSLRPQAGADTQYF. The full variable domain, with the rest looked up from reference TRBV7-2 and TRBJ2-3, is GAGVSQSPSNKVTEKGKDVELRCDPISGHTALYWYRQSLGQGLEFLIYFQGNSAPDKSGLPSDRFSAERTGGSVSTLTIQRTQQEDSAVYLCASSLRPQAGADTQYFGPGTRLTVL.